One sample yielded the 26 T cell receptor beta chains listed below, sequenced in a study of blood T cell repertoires in COVID-19. This table comes from immunoSEQ multiplex PCR, and its TCRdb copy is limited to in-frame clones, with some not included. The sample consists of about 170,000 clones, around 90% of them appearing once. The sample consisted of peripheral blood. These receptors originate from a woman of 80 years or more with COVID-19, enrolled during active disease.

The sample holds one count of this clone. CDR3 bases: TGTGCCAGTACAGGGGGCAGGGGAGGTGAGCAGTTCTTC. The encoded protein is CASTGGRGGEQFF. This rearrangement joins TRBV27 to TRBJ2-1; 9 bases agree with TRBD1. Germline assignment: CDR1 MNHEY and CDR2 SMNVEV (reference sequence). The CDR3 is 13 amino acids. V gave up 9 bases and J gave up 9 bases; unmatched junction bases: 9.

The chain combines TRBV6-4 with TRBJ2-1; D remains unclear. Germline loops: CDR1 MRHNA, CDR2 SNTAGT. The V and J ends lost 6 bases and 4 bases respectively, with 10 bases between them. This CDR3 is built from 13 residues. CDR3: CASSTVIYNEQFF. CDR3 nucleotides: TGTGCCAGCAGCACGGTGATATACAATGAGCAGTTCTTC.

The V call is TRBV29-1, the J call TRBJ1-1, with D unclear. Germline lookup yields CDR1 SQVTM and CDR2 ANQGSEA. V was shortened by 6 bases and J by 5 bases, with 16 bases between the two germline ends. The CDR3 has 13 residues. The CDR3 region has the DNA TGCAGCGTCGTTGCGCGCAGACATACTGAAGCTTTCTTT. This codes for CSVVARRHTEAFF.

This clone showed up just once. The chain combines TRBV12-5 with TRBJ1-2, with 7 bases aligning to TRBD1. Germline assignment: CDR1 LGHNT and CDR2 FRNRAP. The CDR3 is 14 residues long. V trimming: 4 bases; J trimming: 4 bases; junction bases outside the gene matches: 6. DNA for the CDR3: TGTGCTAGTGGTTATGGACAGGCCGCCTATGGCTACACCTTC. This sequence encodes CASGYGQAAYGYTF.

The chain has TRBV27 and TRBJ2-7, with D unclear. Deletions cut 5 bases from V and 2 bases from J, with 10 bases between. The CDR3 runs 13 residues. Germline assignment: CDR1 MNHEY and CDR2 SMNVEV (reference sequence). Written as DNA, the CDR3 is TGTGCCAGCAGTCCGACTGTAACCTACGAGCAGTACTTC. It encodes CASSPTVTYEQYF.

The rearrangement uses TRBV6-5 and TRBJ1-4, with D perhaps matching TRBD1 (5 bases). V was pared by 8 bases and J by 1 base, with 14 bases between. There are 15 residues in the CDR3. Germline lookup yields CDR1 MNHEY and CDR2 SVGAGI. The CDR3 loop reads CASGGIGETNEKLFF. CDR3 bases: TGTGCCAGCGGAGGGATAGGGGAAACTAATGAAAAACTGTTTTTT.

This chain connects TRBV6-1 to TRBJ2-5; 11 nucleotides match TRBD2. V trimming: 4 bases; J trimming: 0 bases; junction bases outside the gene matches: 10. CDR1 and CDR2 from the germline V gene are MNHNS and SASEGT. CDR3 size: 18 residues. CDR3 in DNA: TGTGCCAGCAGTGGGGGGACTAGCGGAAATTCGTACCAAGAGACCCAGTACTTC. The encoded protein is CASSGGTSGNSYQETQYF.

This clone was observed once. V and J are TRBV19 and TRBJ1-1, with 9 bases aligning to TRBD1. Germline assignment: CDR1 LNHDA and CDR2 SQIVND (reference sequence). The CDR3 runs 15 residues. The V segment lost 5 bases and the J segment 1 base; nucleotides outside the gene matches: 5. This chain's CDR3 is CASSLPGQGNTEAFF. DNA for the CDR3: TGTGCCAGTAGTTTACCGGGACAGGGGAACACTGAAGCTTTCTTT.

V usage is TRBV11-1 and J usage is TRBJ1-1, with 8 bases identical to TRBD1. The length of the CDR3 is 15 residues. The germline gives CDR1 SGHAT, CDR2 FQDESV (reference sequence). V shed 5 bases, J shed 1 base, and the junction held 6 bases outside the gene matches. CDR3 sequence reads: CASSQRTGWNTEAFF. For the CDR3, the DNA is TGTGCCAGCAGCCAAAGGACAGGGTGGAACACTGAAGCTTTCTTT. Variable domain in full (rest from reference TRBV11-1 and TRBJ1-1): EAEVAQSPRYKITEKSQAVAFWCDPISGHATLYWYRQILGQGPELLVQFQDESVVDDSQLPKDRFSAERLKGVDSTLKIQPAELGDSAMYLCASSQRTGWNTEAFFGQGTRLTVV.

This chain links TRBV7-8 with TRBJ2-1; no firm D call. The CDR3 consists of 12 residues. V was clipped by 5 bases and J by 3 bases, with 5 bases between them. Germline V gives CDR1 SGHVS, CDR2 FQNEAQ. The CDR3 protein is CASSPHYNEQFF. CDR3 coding DNA: TGTGCCAGCAGCCCCCACTACAATGAGCAGTTCTTC. The whole variable domain, filled in from reference TRBV7-8 and TRBJ2-1, reads GAGVSQSPRYKVAKRGQDVALRCDPISGHVSLFWYQQALGQGPEFLTYFQNEAQLDKSGLPSDRFFAERPEGSVSTLKIQRTQQEDSAVYLCASSPHYNEQFFGPGTRLTVL.

The CDR3 sequence is CASSQGFNRGNEQFF. Written as DNA, the CDR3 is TGTGCCAGCAGCCAAGGGTTCAACAGGGGCAATGAGCAGTTCTTC. The genes are TRBV3-1 (or the pseudogene TRBV3-2) and TRBJ2-1, with TRBD1 identical over 7 bases. The V and J ends lost 1 base and 6 bases, in that order; junction bases with no gene match: 6. CDR1 and CDR2 from the germline V gene are LGHDT and YNNKEL (reference sequence). This CDR3 has 15 residues.

The chain uses TRBV5-1 and TRBJ1-6; 9 positions agree with TRBD1. The CDR3 is made up of 15 amino acids. Germline CDR1 SGHRS, CDR2 YFSETQ. J gave up 7 bases and V 4 bases, and 6 bases lay outside the gene matches. This CDR3 is CASSVGQGPNSPLHF. The CDR3 region has the DNA TGCGCCAGCAGCGTTGGACAGGGGCCAAATTCACCCCTCCACTTT.

The chain is built from TRBV2 and TRBJ2-1; 11 positions agree with TRBD2. Germline V lookup: CDR1 SNHLY, CDR2 FYNNEI. Unmatched junction bases numbered 8, after V lost 3 bases and J lost 7 bases. This CDR3 comprises 16 residues. DNA for the CDR3: TGTGCCAGCAGTGATCTAAATAGCGGGAGGGGTAATGAGCAGTTCTTC. Its protein product is CASSDLNSGRGNEQFF.

The rearrangement joins TRBV15 to TRBJ1-1, with 10 positions matching TRBD1. The V segment lost 4 bases and the J segment 5 bases; nucleotides outside the gene matches: 7. The CDR3 runs 15 residues. The V gene's germline CDR1 is LNHNV and CDR2 YYDKDF (reference sequence). The CDR3 region is CATSKRQGALTEAFF. CDR3 bases: TGTGCCACCAGCAAACGACAGGGGGCGCTTACTGAAGCTTTCTTT.

The V call is TRBV7-8, the J call TRBJ2-1; 8 positions match TRBD2. Germline trimming cut 0 bases from V and 7 bases from J; bases unmatched to any gene: 8. In germline, CDR1 is SGHVS, CDR2 FQNEAQ. The CDR3 is 16 amino acids. As DNA, the CDR3 is TGTGCCAGCAGCTTAGCCCTAGCGGGCAGTAGTAATGAGCAGTTCTTC. This codes for CASSLALAGSSNEQFF.

This chain uses TRBV13 with TRBJ2-1; 10 bases are a match to TRBD2. The CDR3 extends over 15 amino acids. Germline CDR1 reads PRHDT; CDR2 reads FYEKMQ (reference sequence). V lost 5 bases, J lost 4 bases, and 5 bases stayed unmatched. CDR3 sequence reads: CASSPRTSGYNEQFF. The CDR3 DNA sequence: TGTGCCAGCAGCCCAAGGACTAGCGGATACAATGAGCAGTTCTTC.

The chain links TRBV29-1 to TRBJ2-1; TRBD2 agrees at 9 bases. J was trimmed by 6 bases and V by 6 bases; bases with no gene match: 9. The germline gives CDR1 SQVTM, CDR2 ANQGSEA. The CDR3 consists of 14 residues. CDR3: CSVATSGLFNEQFF. The CDR3 DNA sequence: TGCAGCGTGGCGACTAGCGGCTTATTCAATGAGCAGTTCTTC.

The chain links TRBV3-1 (or the pseudogene TRBV3-2) to TRBJ1-2; 7 nucleotides line up with TRBD1. V was pared by 8 bases and J by 4 bases, with 7 bases of the junction left unmatched. The CDR3 sequence is 13 residues long. CDR1 LGHDT and CDR2 YNNKEL come from the germline V gene (reference sequence). CDR3 sequence reads: CASHTGTVYGYTF. The CDR3 DNA is TGTGCCAGCCACACCGGGACAGTCTATGGCTACACCTTC.

The chain employs TRBV28 and TRBJ2-1; 8 bases match TRBD1. With 3 bases clipped from V and 4 bases from J, the junction kept 11 bases outside the gene matches. Germline V gene sequence: CDR1 MDHEN, CDR2 SYDVKM. The CDR3 spans 17 residues. The CDR3 here is CASSFYPGTGVYNEQFF. Here the CDR3 DNA reads TGTGCCAGCAGTTTTTACCCTGGGACAGGAGTATACAATGAGCAGTTCTTC.

CDR3: CASSIGLGARWNNEQFF. CDR3 DNA: TGTGCCAGTAGTATCGGACTAGGAGCAAGATGGAACAATGAGCAGTTCTTC. The chain uses TRBV19 and TRBJ2-1; TRBD2 matches 7 bases. CDR3 length: 17 amino acids. V lost 3 bases and J lost 5; bases outside the gene matches: 13. Germline V gene sequence: CDR1 LNHDA, CDR2 SQIVND (reference sequence).

This clone was seen a single time. This sequence joins TRBV27 and TRBJ2-2, with a possible D match to TRBD1 (5 bases). The V end lost 5 bases, the J end lost 1 base, and 14 bases lay between the germline ends. The CDR3 spans 16 residues. Germline V lookup: CDR1 MNHEY, CDR2 SMNVEV (reference sequence). CDR3 amino acids: CASSPRQGLNTGELFF. The DNA of the CDR3 is TGTGCCAGCAGTCCCCGGCAGGGCTTGAACACCGGGGAGCTGTTTTTT.

The chain recombines TRBV2 with TRBJ2-7; possibly TRBD1 for D (5 bases). CDR3 length: 13 amino acids. Germline V gene lookup returns CDR1 SNHLY and CDR2 FYNNEI. V was cut by 8 bases and J by 3 bases, with 14 bases left in between. CDR3 amino acids: CASLSWQGYEQYF. CDR3 nucleotides: TGTGCCAGCCTTTCTTGGCAGGGCTACGAGCAGTACTTC.

This clone was counted only a few times. The chain joins TRBV19 to TRBJ1-4; 10 positions agree with TRBD1. The V and J ends lost 6 bases and 7 bases, in that order; junction bases with no gene match: 5. Per germline, CDR1 LNHDA and CDR2 SQIVND (reference sequence). This CDR3 is built from 14 residues. CDR3 nucleotides: TGTGCCAGTAGACCGGGACAGGGGTTTGAAAAACTGTTTTTT. Amino acid sequence: CASRPGQGFEKLFF.

The rearrangement joins TRBV23-1 to TRBJ2-5; 10 nucleotides match TRBD2. TRBV23-1 is flagged as an ORF with uncertain function. This CDR3 has 17 residues. V lost 2 bases to trimming and J lost 4 bases; unmatched junction nucleotides: 10. CDR3 protein: CASSQIPLSGRVETQYF. DNA of the CDR3: TGCGCCAGCAGTCAAATCCCGTTGAGCGGGAGGGTAGAGACCCAGTACTTC.

Concerning this clone itself: This specimen includes other DNA sequences encoding the same CDR3. The chain has TRBV11-2 and TRBJ1-3; the D is unclear. V was trimmed by 3 bases and J by 4 bases, leaving 7 bases between them. CDR1 and CDR2 (germline): SGHAT, FQNNGV. This CDR3 has 13 residues. The CDR3 here is CASSFVAGNTIYF. Written as DNA, the CDR3 is TGTGCCAGCAGCTTCGTGGCAGGAAACACCATATATTTT.

This sequence joins TRBV7-8 and TRBJ1-2, with TRBD1 as a possible D gene (5 bases). V lost 5 bases and J 4 bases, leaving 14 bases between the germline ends. CDR1 SGHVS and CDR2 FQNEAQ come from the germline V gene. This CDR3 region has 14 residues. CDR3: CASSLDQGSYGYTF. Here the CDR3 DNA reads TGTGCCAGCAGCCTAGATCAGGGATCCTATGGCTACACCTTC.